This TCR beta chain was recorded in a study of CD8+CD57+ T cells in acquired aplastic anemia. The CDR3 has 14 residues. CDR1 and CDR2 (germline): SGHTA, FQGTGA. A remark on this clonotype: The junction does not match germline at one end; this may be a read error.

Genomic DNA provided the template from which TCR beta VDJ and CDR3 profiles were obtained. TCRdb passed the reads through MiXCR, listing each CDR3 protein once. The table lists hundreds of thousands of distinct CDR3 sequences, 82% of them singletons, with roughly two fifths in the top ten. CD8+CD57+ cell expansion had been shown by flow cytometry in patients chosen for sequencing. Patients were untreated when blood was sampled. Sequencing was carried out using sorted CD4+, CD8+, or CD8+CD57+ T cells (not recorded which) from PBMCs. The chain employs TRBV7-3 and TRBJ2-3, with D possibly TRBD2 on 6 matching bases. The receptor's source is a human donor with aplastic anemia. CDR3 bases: TGTGCCAGCAGCCCACAAGGGACCTCGGGAGAGACCCAGTTT. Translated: CASSPQGTSGETQF.